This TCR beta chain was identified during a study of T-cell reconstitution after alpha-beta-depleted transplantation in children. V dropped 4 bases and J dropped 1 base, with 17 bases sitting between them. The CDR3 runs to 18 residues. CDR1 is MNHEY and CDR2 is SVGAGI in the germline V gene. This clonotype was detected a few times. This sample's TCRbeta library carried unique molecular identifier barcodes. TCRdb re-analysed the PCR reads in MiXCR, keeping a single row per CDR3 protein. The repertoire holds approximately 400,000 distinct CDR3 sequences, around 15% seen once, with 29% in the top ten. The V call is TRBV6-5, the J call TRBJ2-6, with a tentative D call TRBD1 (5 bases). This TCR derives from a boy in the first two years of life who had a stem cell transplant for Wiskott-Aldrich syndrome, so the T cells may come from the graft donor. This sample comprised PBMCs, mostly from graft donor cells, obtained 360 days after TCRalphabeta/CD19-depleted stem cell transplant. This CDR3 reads CASSWAGNLRSGANVLTF. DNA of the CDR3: TGTGCCAGCAGTTGGGCAGGGAATTTGAGGTCTGGGGCCAACGTCCTGACTTTC.